This passage covers 8 T cell receptor beta chains from one sample sequenced in a study of T cells in Graves' hyperthyroidism and ophthalmopathy. Amplified regions were TCR beta CDR3 sequences from RNA transcripts. The TCR CDR3 first-round RT-PCR relied on the HTBI primer set. TCRdb used MiXCR to reprocess the multiplex PCR reads, holding one entry per CDR3 protein. Here the sample spans about 480,000 distinct CDR3 sequences, 13% to 15% being singletons. Sequencing used blood. The receptors stem from a woman under 30 with Graves' hyperthyroidism.

On this clonotype itself: This may stem from a read error, because a much larger clone lies one nucleotide away. It is unclear where the CDR3 begins or ends on the DNA, so no DNA is shown, and the CDR3 is as TCRdb lists it. V and J are TRBV5-1 and TRBJ2-7. The CDR3 comprises 14 residues, both ends counted. Germline assignment: CDR1 SGHRS and CDR2 YFSETQ. CDR3 sequence reads: CASSFGLGTYEQSF.

The V gene is TRBV19, the J gene TRBJ1-6, with a tentative D call TRBD1 (5 bases). The CDR3 is 16 residues long. Germline V lookup: CDR1 LNHDA, CDR2 SQIVND (reference sequence). The germline V and J ends were trimmed by 3 bases and 6 bases, with 15 bases remaining between them. The CDR3 reads CASSIGQGGINSPLHF. In DNA, the CDR3 is TGTGCCAGTAGTATTGGGCAGGGCGGAATTAATTCACCCCTCCACTTT.

This clonotype came up many times. The chain joins TRBV2 to TRBJ1-2; D unresolved. The germline V gene encodes CDR1 SNHLY and CDR2 FYNNEI. Between the trimmed V and J ends, which lost 7 bases and 0 bases, there was a span of 12 bases. There are 14 residues in the CDR3. The CDR3 here is CASILSGANYGYTF. The DNA for the CDR3 is TGTGCCAGCATCTTATCAGGCGCTAACTATGGCTACACCTTC.

This clonotype was recorded a few times. The chain employs TRBV5-1 and TRBJ2-1, with 9 bases fitting TRBD2. The CDR3 sequence is 16 residues long. Germline-derived CDR1 and CDR2 are SGHRS and YFSETQ. The V segment lost 4 bases and the J segment 5 bases; nucleotides outside the gene matches: 10. The CDR3 nucleotides read TGCGCCAGCAGCCCTACCGGGACTAGCAGGAACAATGAGCAGTTCTTC. Residues: CASSPTGTSRNNEQFF.

This rearrangement joins TRBV20-1 to TRBJ2-1, with unresolved D. The V gene lost 1 base and the J gene lost 0 bases, with 10 bases spanning the gap. Germline V gives CDR1 DFQATT, CDR2 SNEGSKA (reference sequence). The CDR3 contains 15 residues. The CDR3 region is CSARAVANSYNEQFF. CDR3 DNA sequence: TGCAGTGCTAGAGCTGTGGCTAACTCCTACAATGAGCAGTTCTTC.

The V call is TRBV20-1, the J call TRBJ2-7; TRBD1 might be the D (6 bases). V dropped 6 bases and J dropped 4 bases, with 16 bases sitting between them. The CDR3 consists of 13 residues. From germline, CDR1 is DFQATT and CDR2 SNEGSKA (reference sequence). The CDR3 DNA reads as TGCAGTGCCCGCGGACAGAATGATTACGAGCAGTACTTC. This sequence encodes CSARGQNDYEQYF.

This clonotype was seen repeatedly, ten times or more. The V call is TRBV19, the J call TRBJ2-7; TRBD1 might be the D (6 bases). Trimming left V 2 bases short and J 8 bases short, with 16 bases between. CDR1 and CDR2 (germline): LNHDA, SQIVND (reference sequence). The CDR3 has 14 amino acids. The CDR3 sequence is CASSIRTEPWKQYF. In nucleotides, the CDR3 is TGTGCCAGTAGTATAAGGACAGAGCCCTGGAAGCAGTACTTC.

This clonotype came up many times. This sequence joins TRBV12-3 or TRBV12-4 and TRBJ2-7; perhaps TRBD2 as D (6 bases). The CDR3 has 14 residues. The ends were cut back, 3 bases at V and 5 bases at J, with 14 bases in the middle. CDR3 nucleotide sequence: TGTGCCAGCAGTTTTTCGGGAGTAAGCCACGAGCAGTACTTC. It codes for CASSFSGVSHEQYF.